This T cell receptor beta chain was obtained from a study of cytomegalovirus exposure and HLA in healthy donors. As for this clone: What it binds is unknown.

Deletions cut 4 bases from V and 4 bases from J, with 11 bases between. Germline V gene lookup returns CDR1 SGHRS and CDR2 YFSETQ. CDR3 length: 13 residues. Use of 60 Vbeta and 13 Jbeta primers characterized the PCR. Sequencing used immunoSEQ multiplex PCR; TCRdb keeps in-frame clones, though not all of them. The sample consists of 150,000 or so clones, 74% of them appearing once. Overall study results and limits: A later analysis linked a missense variant in DCLRE1C to the trimming of TCR beta V and J genes. What a later analysis reportedly showed was that an Asian-associated ancestry cluster had fewer N-insertions than the approximately 720-donor mean.

The TCR was taken from a man younger than 30 in good health and CMV-seropositive. The source material was PBMCs. The chain employs TRBV5-1 and TRBJ1-1, with D unresolved. This CDR3 is CASSDLRSTEAFF. DNA for the CDR3: TGCGCCAGCAGCGATCTTCGGAGCACTGAAGCTTTCTTT.